The 21 T cell receptor beta chains presented below share a single source sample, sequenced in a study of T cells in Graves' hyperthyroidism and ophthalmopathy. TCR beta CDR3 regions were amplified from RNA. The TCR CDR3 first-round RT-PCR relied on the HTBI primer set. TCRdb redid the calling of the multiplex PCR reads with MiXCR, one entry per CDR3 protein. The table shows 560,000 or so distinct CDR3 sequences, with just under 20% occurring only once. Source material: blood. The receptor source for this set is a man aged 40-49 years with Graves' ophthalmopathy.

There are a few counts of this clonotype. The chain combines TRBV9 with TRBJ2-5, with D unclear. This CDR3 spans 14 amino acids. V dropped 0 bases and J dropped 1 base, with 7 bases sitting between them. Germline CDR1 and CDR2: SGDLS and YYNGEE. The CDR3 coding sequence is TGTGCCAGCAGCGTAGAAATATCCCAAGAGACCCAGTACTTC. This encodes CASSVEISQETQYF.

The chain links TRBV10-3 to TRBJ1-4; TRBD1 is a possible D gene (5 bases). There are 14 residues in the CDR3. Germline V gene lookup returns CDR1 ENHRY and CDR2 SYGVKD. V was pared by 4 bases and J by 0 bases, with 6 bases between. The CDR3 loop reads CAISAGATNEKLFF. CDR3 DNA: TGTGCCATCAGTGCGGGGGCAACTAATGAAAAACTGTTTTTT.

The chain is built from TRBV6-5 and TRBJ1-1, with 7 bases fitting TRBD1. Losses at the gene ends were 2 bases for V and 1 base for J; bases not matched to a gene: 4. Germline assignment: CDR1 MNHEY and CDR2 SVGAGI. This CDR3 spans 15 amino acids. The CDR3 nucleotides read TGTGCCAGCAGTTACGGGGGGACAGAGAACACTGAAGCTTTCTTT. Amino acid sequence: CASSYGGTENTEAFF.

This chain connects TRBV7-2 to TRBJ1-5; D unresolved. The CDR3 extends over 13 amino acids. Germline V gene data show CDR1 as SGHTA and CDR2 as FQGNSA. The V gene lost 1 base and the J gene lost 9 bases, with 10 bases spanning the gap. CDR3 sequence (DNA): TGTGCCAGCAGCTTAGAATTCTGGTGGCCCCAGCATTTT. Translation: CASSLEFWWPQHF. Filled out from reference TRBV7-2 and TRBJ1-5, the complete variable domain reads GAGVSQSPSNKVTEKGKDVELRCDPISGHTALYWYRQSLGQGLEFLIYFQGNSAPDKSGLPSDRFSAERTGGSVSTLTIQRTQQEDSAVYLCASSLEFWWPQHFGDGTRLSIL.

This chain uses TRBV13 with TRBJ2-7; possible D gene TRBD1, 5 bases. In germline, CDR1 is PRHDT, CDR2 FYEKMQ (reference sequence). The ends were cut back, 3 bases at V and 5 bases at J, with 14 bases in the middle. The CDR3 covers 14 residues. CDR3 amino acids: CASSFMQGINEQYF. In DNA, the CDR3 is TGTGCCAGCAGCTTTATGCAGGGAATTAACGAGCAGTACTTC.

This clonotype was counted a few times. The germline gene is not matched at one end of the junction; a read error may be the cause. The V gene is TRBV12-3 or TRBV12-4, the J gene TRBJ1-5, with TRBD1 matching 8 bases. The CDR3 has 14 amino acids. The CDR3 DNA reads TGCGCCAGCAGCTTGGACAGGGCTAATCAGCCCCAGCATTTT. Translation: CASSLDRANQPQHF.

This clonotype was observed a handful of times. This sequence joins TRBV7-9 and TRBJ1-1; D gene unclear. Trimming pared 7 bases from V and 4 bases from J, leaving 16 bases between. There are 14 residues in the CDR3. The germline gives CDR1 SEHNR, CDR2 FQNEAQ (reference sequence). The CDR3 DNA sequence: TGTGCCAGCACCCCCGGGCTGGATGGCACTGAAGCTTTCTTT. The encoded protein is CASTPGLDGTEAFF.

This sequence joins TRBV6-1 and TRBJ1-1; 8 bases are shared with TRBD1. Unmatched junction bases numbered 7, after V lost 6 bases and J lost 4 bases. Germline assignment: CDR1 MNHNS and CDR2 SASEGT. The CDR3 is made up of 14 amino acids. The CDR3 is CASRKDRVATEAFF. CDR3 coding DNA: TGTGCCAGCAGGAAGGACAGGGTGGCCACTGAAGCTTTCTTT.

This clonotype has ten or more counts. The V and J genes are TRBV6-1 and TRBJ1-1; 11 positions match TRBD1. Germline V gives CDR1 MNHNS, CDR2 SASEGT. This CDR3 has 17 amino acids. The V segment lost 6 bases and the J segment 0 bases; nucleotides outside the gene matches: 9. The DNA of the CDR3 is TGTGCCAGCAGACCGGGACAGGGGGAGGGCATGAACACTGAAGCTTTCTTT. Translated: CASRPGQGEGMNTEAFF.

At least ten counts were recorded for this clonotype. The V call is TRBV28, the J call TRBJ1-2; 9 bases line up with TRBD1. J gave up 2 bases and V 7 bases, and 2 bases lay outside the gene matches. CDR3 length: 13 residues. Germline V gene sequence: CDR1 MDHEN, CDR2 SYDVKM. In DNA, the CDR3 is TGTGCCAGCACGACAGGGGGGAACTATGGCTACACCTTC. Protein product: CASTTGGNYGYTF.

This clonotype was seen more than once but under ten times. V usage is TRBV10-1 and J usage is TRBJ2-1, with D uncertain. The germline CDR1 and CDR2 sequences are WNHNN and SYGVQD (reference sequence). CDR3 length: 13 amino acids. Trimming removed 2 bases from V and 6 bases from J, with 8 bases in between. CDR3 sequence: CASSEPPSNEQFF. The CDR3 DNA is TGCGCCAGCAGTGAGCCACCCAGCAATGAGCAGTTCTTC.

This clonotype has a handful of counts. Sequence at one end of the junction differs from germline and may be a read error. The chain links TRBV6-9 to TRBJ2-7; 8 bases are shared with TRBD2. This CDR3 has 15 residues. In germline, CDR1 is MNHGY, CDR2 SVAAGI. The CDR3 sequence is CASSYISGEAYEQYF. CDR3 nucleotides: TGCGCCAGCAGTTATATTAGCGGGGAGGCGTACGAGCAGTACTTC.

This clonotype was seen ten or more times. V and J are TRBV30 and TRBJ2-1; TRBD1 agrees at 10 bases. From germline, CDR1 is GTSNPN and CDR2 SVGIG (reference sequence). This CDR3 comprises 15 residues. With 2 bases clipped from V and 10 bases from J, the junction kept 11 bases outside the gene matches. CDR3: CAWSPGQGPVREQFF. The CDR3 DNA reads TGTGCCTGGAGTCCGGGACAGGGGCCGGTCAGGGAGCAGTTCTTC.

The sample holds many counts of this clonotype. This chain links TRBV24-1 with TRBJ2-1, with 7 bases identical to TRBD2. The CDR3 is 16 residues long. V gave up 3 bases and J gave up 0 bases; unmatched junction bases: 4. Germline assignment: CDR1 KGHDR and CDR2 SFDVKD. As DNA, the CDR3 is TGTGCCACCAGTGATCCCCTAGCGGACTCCTACAATGAGCAGTTCTTC. Translated, it gives CATSDPLADSYNEQFF.

The chain couples TRBV20-1 to TRBJ2-7; tentative D call: TRBD2 (7 bases). Germline V gene sequence: CDR1 DFQATT, CDR2 SNEGSKA (reference sequence). CDR3 size: 13 residues. V was trimmed by 0 bases and J by 3 bases, leaving 9 bases between them. CDR3: CSARDRGGYEQYF. CDR3 sequence (DNA): TGCAGTGCTAGAGATAGGGGGGGCTACGAGCAGTACTTC.

This clonotype came up many times. V usage is TRBV13 and J usage is TRBJ2-1, with D perhaps TRBD1 (6 bases). The ends were cut back, 5 bases at V and 6 bases at J, with 20 bases in the middle. The CDR3 length is 16 residues. Germline-derived CDR1 and CDR2 are PRHDT and FYEKMQ (reference sequence). CDR3 in DNA: TGTGCCAGCAGCGCGTCCGGGACATCGGGCATCAATGAGCAGTTCTTC. Amino acid sequence: CASSASGTSGINEQFF.

This clonotype was counted only a few times. The J gene is TRBJ1-5, the V gene TRBV6-2 or TRBV6-3; 7 nucleotides line up with TRBD1. Germline CDR1 MNHEY, CDR2 SVGEGT. This CDR3 comprises 15 residues. The V and J ends lost 6 bases and 6 bases, in that order; junction bases with no gene match: 11. This chain's CDR3 is CASRGTARRFQPQHF. The DNA for the CDR3 is TGTGCCAGCAGGGGGACAGCCAGGAGGTTTCAGCCCCAGCATTTT.

J is TRBJ2-7 and V is TRBV5-1; no definite D call. Trimming took off 0 bases at V and 3 bases at J, with 7 bases between the two ends. This CDR3 spans 13 amino acids. The germline V gene has CDR1 SGHRS and CDR2 YFSETQ. This CDR3 reads CASSLEPIYEQYF. For the CDR3, the DNA is TGCGCCAGCAGCTTGGAACCAATCTACGAGCAGTACTTC.

The chain carries TRBV7-9 and TRBJ2-7; no definite D call. The CDR3 spans 15 residues. The V end was cut by 4 bases, the J end by 2 bases, with 15 bases between. Germline V gene data show CDR1 as SEHNR and CDR2 as FQNEAQ (reference sequence). CDR3 nucleotides: TGTGCCAGCAGCTCGTTAGGGTCGGCGACCTACGAGCAGTACTTC. Amino acid sequence: CASSSLGSATYEQYF.

This clonotype has a handful of counts. V usage is TRBV28 and J usage is TRBJ1-2, with TRBD1 matching over 8 bases. The V gene end was trimmed by 5 bases and the J gene end by 5 bases; junction bases not matched to a gene: 10. CDR3 length: 15 residues. Germline V gene data show CDR1 as MDHEN and CDR2 as SYDVKM. CDR3 loop: CASSLGQAALYGYTF. The CDR3, as DNA: TGTGCCAGCAGTCTGGGACAGGCCGCCCTTTATGGCTACACCTTC.

This clonotype was detected many times. This chain joins TRBV28 and TRBJ2-3; TRBD1 aligns across 7 bases. The CDR3 is 14 residues long. V lost 6 bases to trimming and J lost 3 bases; unmatched junction nucleotides: 6. Germline V lookup: CDR1 MDHEN, CDR2 SYDVKM. CDR3 loop: CASRPQGTTDTQYF. Here the CDR3 DNA reads TGTGCCAGCAGGCCACAGGGGACGACAGATACGCAGTATTTT.